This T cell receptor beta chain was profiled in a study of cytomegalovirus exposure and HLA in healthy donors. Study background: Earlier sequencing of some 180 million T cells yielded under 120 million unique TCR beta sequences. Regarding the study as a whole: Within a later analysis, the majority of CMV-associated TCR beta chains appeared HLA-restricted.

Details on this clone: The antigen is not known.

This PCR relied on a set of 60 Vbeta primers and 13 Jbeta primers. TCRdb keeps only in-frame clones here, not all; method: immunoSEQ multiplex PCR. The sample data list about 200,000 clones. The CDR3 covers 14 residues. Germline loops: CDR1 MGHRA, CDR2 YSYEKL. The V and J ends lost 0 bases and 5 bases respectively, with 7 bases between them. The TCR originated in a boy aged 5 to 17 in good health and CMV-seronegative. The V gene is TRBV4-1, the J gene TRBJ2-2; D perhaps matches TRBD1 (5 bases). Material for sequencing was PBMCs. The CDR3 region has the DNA TGCGCCAGCAGCCAAGATCCAGGGACCGGGGAGCTGTTTTTT. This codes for CASSQDPGTGELFF.